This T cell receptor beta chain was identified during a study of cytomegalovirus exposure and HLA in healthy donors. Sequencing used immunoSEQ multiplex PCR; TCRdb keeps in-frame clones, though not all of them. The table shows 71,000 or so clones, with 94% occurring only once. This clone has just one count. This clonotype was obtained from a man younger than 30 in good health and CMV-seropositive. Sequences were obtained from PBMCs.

The CDR3 bases are TGTGCCAGCAGGAGACAGGGAGCCGGGGAGCTGTTTTTT. Its translation is CASRRQGAGELFF. The chain employs TRBV6-5 and TRBJ2-2; 7 nucleotides line up with TRBD1. V lost 6 bases to trimming and J lost 6 bases; unmatched junction nucleotides: 4. Looked up from germline, CDR1 is MNHEY and CDR2 is SVGAGI. The CDR3 spans 13 residues.